The entry below describes one TCR beta chain. These data belong to a study of blood T cell repertoires in COVID-19. Study-wide background: COVID-19 samples from acute and convalescent phases originated in the United States, Italy and Spain.

The CDR3 is 16 amino acids. Germline CDR1 reads MNHEY; CDR2 reads SMNVEV (reference sequence). The V end lost 6 bases, the J end lost 2 bases, and 19 bases lay between the germline ends. Some clones are missing from TCRdb's copy, which holds only in-frame ones; the method was immunoSEQ multiplex PCR. The table lists about 160,000 clones, just under 95% of them singletons. Source material: peripheral blood. The receptor's source is a woman aged 45-60 years with acute or convalescent COVID-19. The J gene is TRBJ1-1, the V gene TRBV27, with a weak D call TRBD1 (5 bases). The CDR3 loop reads CASRAGSASANTEAFF. CDR3 DNA: TGTGCCAGCAGAGCAGGGTCAGCCTCAGCCAACACTGAAGCTTTCTTT.